The 15 T cell receptor beta chains in this list originate from one sample, sequenced in a study of shared clonotypes between healthy human individuals. TCRdb's copy holds only in-frame clones and misses some; the assay was immunoSEQ multiplex PCR. In the table there are roughly 1.4 million clones, around 98.5% of which are singletons. Material for sequencing was naive CD4+ T cells sorted from blood. Subset described: CD45RA+ positively selected. Receptors were obtained from a man aged 25 to 45 in good health.

The V and J genes are TRBV6-1 and TRBJ1-1; 8 nucleotides match TRBD1. The CDR3 has 15 residues. Germline V gene data show CDR1 as MNHNS and CDR2 as SASEGT. J was trimmed by 1 base and V by 5 bases; bases with no gene match: 6. CDR3 nucleotide sequence: TGTGCCAGCAGTCCCAGGGGGCGTGAGAACACTGAAGCTTTCTTT. Encoded protein: CASSPRGRENTEAFF.

The chain has TRBV30 and TRBJ2-7; 11 bases align to TRBD1. CDR3 length: 14 amino acids. CDR1 and CDR2 (germline): GTSNPN, SVGIG (reference sequence). Germline trimming cut 4 bases from V and 4 bases from J; bases unmatched to any gene: 6. CDR3 bases: TGTGCCTGGATCGGGACAGGGGGGACATACGAGCAGTACTTC. Translated, it gives CAWIGTGGTYEQYF.

V is TRBV7-2 and J is TRBJ2-1; 7 bases align to TRBD2. V lost 5 bases to trimming and J lost 0 bases; unmatched junction nucleotides: 7. The CDR3 has 16 amino acids. Germline values: CDR1 SGHTA, CDR2 FQGNSA. The CDR3 is CASSHSSGSSYNEQFF. The CDR3 nucleotides read TGTGCCAGCAGCCACTCTAGCGGTAGCTCCTACAATGAGCAGTTCTTC. The full variable domain, its missing parts supplied by reference TRBV7-2 and TRBJ2-1, is GAGVSQSPSNKVTEKGKDVELRCDPISGHTALYWYRQSLGQGLEFLIYFQGNSAPDKSGLPSDRFSAERTGGSVSTLTIQRTQQEDSAVYLCASSHSSGSSYNEQFFGPGTRLTVL.

The chain combines TRBV7-9 with TRBJ2-3; D uncertain. In germline, CDR1 is SEHNR, CDR2 FQNEAQ (reference sequence). This CDR3 is 15 amino acids long. Trimming stripped 1 base from V and 0 bases from J, with 8 bases between. CDR3 coding DNA: TGTGCCAGCAGCTTAGGCTCCACTAGCACAGATACGCAGTATTTT. This sequence encodes CASSLGSTSTDTQYF.

The V and J genes are TRBV11-3 and TRBJ1-5, with D unresolved. Trimming took 5 bases from V and 0 from J, leaving 14 bases between them. The germline gives CDR1 SGHNT, CDR2 YENEEA. This CDR3 is built from 16 residues. The DNA for the CDR3 is TGTGCCAGCAGCCGAAGGTCGGGCCTTAGCAATCAGCCCCAGCATTTT. Its protein is CASSRRSGLSNQPQHF.

The rearrangement joins TRBV10-3 to TRBJ2-7, with D hard to call. Trimming removed 0 bases at V and 3 bases at J, with 15 bases between. CDR1 is ENHRY, CDR2 SYGVKD, per germline. The CDR3 contains 16 residues. The CDR3 loop reads CAISESRPGMGYEQYF. In nucleotides, the CDR3 is TGTGCCATCAGTGAGTCAAGGCCAGGAATGGGCTACGAGCAGTACTTC.

The chain recombines TRBV9 with TRBJ1-2, with 9 bases matching TRBD1. This CDR3 contains 17 residues. The V gene's germline CDR1 is SGDLS and CDR2 YYNGEE. V shed 3 bases and J 3 bases; nucleotides not matched to a gene: 12. The CDR3 DNA reads as TGTGCCAGCAGCGCTTGGGGACAGGGTAAAGTCGACTATGGCTACACCTTC. It yields the protein CASSAWGQGKVDYGYTF.

The rearrangement links TRBV30 to TRBJ2-5, with TRBD1 matching over 8 bases. The CDR3 totals 16 residues. Germline lookup yields CDR1 GTSNPN and CDR2 SVGIG (reference sequence). Losses at the gene ends were 3 bases for V and 1 base for J; bases not matched to a gene: 10. CDR3 coding DNA: TGTGCCTGGAGCATTCCGGGACAGGTACTCCAAGAGACCCAGTACTTC. Its protein is CAWSIPGQVLQETQYF.

As for this clone: The same CDR3 arises from other DNA sequences in this sample as well. This rearrangement joins TRBV7-7 to TRBJ2-2; a possible D gene is TRBD2 (6 bases). V lost 5 bases, J lost 3 bases, and 13 bases lay in between. This CDR3 region has 15 residues. From germline, CDR1 is SSHAT and CDR2 FNYEAQ (reference sequence). CDR3 DNA sequence: TGTGCCAGCAGCCCGACTAGTTTAGACACCGGGGAGCTGTTTTTT. Residues: CASSPTSLDTGELFF. The full variable domain, in which reference TRBV7-7 and TRBJ2-2 provide the parts outside the CDR3, is GAGVSQSPRYKVTKRGQDVTLRCDPISSHATLYWYQQALGQGPEFLTYFNYEAQPDKSGLPSDRFSAERPEGSISTLTIQRTEQRDSAMYRCASSPTSLDTGELFFGEGSRLTVL.

V is TRBV7-2 and J is TRBJ2-1; D remains unclear. Trimming removed 5 bases at V and 7 bases at J, with 12 bases between. CDR1 SGHTA and CDR2 FQGNSA come from the germline V gene. The CDR3 totals 13 residues. The CDR3 DNA follows: TGTGCCAGCAGCCCCCAACGATCGAATGAGCAGTTCTTC. Its protein is CASSPQRSNEQFF.

The rearrangement joins TRBV7-2 to TRBJ2-3; 12 bases fit TRBD2. Germline CDR1 reads SGHTA; CDR2 reads FQGNSA. This CDR3 is built from 16 residues. V dropped 1 base and J dropped 4; count of bases not matched to a gene: 3. The DNA for the CDR3 is TGTGCCAGCAGCTTAGGGCTAGCGGGAGGGGCAGATACGCAGTATTTT. This sequence encodes CASSLGLAGGADTQYF.

The chain couples TRBV18 to TRBJ1-3, with D possibly TRBD1 on 6 matching bases. V was pared by 2 bases and J by 0 bases, with 8 bases between. The CDR3 extends over 15 amino acids. Germline V gene sequence: CDR1 KGHSH, CDR2 LQKENI. The chain's CDR3 is CASSPTGSSGNTIYF. CDR3 nucleotide sequence: TGTGCCAGCTCACCAACAGGGAGCTCTGGAAACACCATATATTTT. Together with reference TRBV18 and TRBJ1-3, the CDR3 gives the full variable domain: NAGVMQNPRHLVRRRGQEARLRCSPMKGHSHVYWYRQLPEEGLKFMVYLQKENIIDESGMPKERFSAEFPKEGPSILRIQQVVRGDSAAYFCASSPTGSSGNTIYFGEGSWLTVV.

V and J are TRBV7-9 and TRBJ1-2; 9 bases are a match to TRBD1. Germline V gene lookup returns CDR1 SEHNR and CDR2 FQNEAQ (reference sequence). Losses at the gene ends were 5 bases for V and 6 bases for J; bases not matched to a gene: 10. The CDR3 loop spans 15 amino acids. CDR3 sequence reads: CASSPLGQGRDGYTF. CDR3 nucleotides: TGTGCCAGCAGCCCTTTGGGACAGGGAAGGGATGGCTACACCTTC.

The chain has TRBV6-4 and TRBJ2-3, with D unresolved. The CDR3 spans 14 residues. Per germline, CDR1 MRHNA and CDR2 SNTAGT. Deletions cut 2 bases from V and 0 bases from J, with 6 bases between. CDR3: CASSDGLSTDTQYF. The CDR3 DNA sequence: TGTGCCAGCAGTGACGGTTTGAGCACAGATACGCAGTATTTT.

This chain joins TRBV5-1 and TRBJ2-5, with 9 bases lining up with TRBD1. CDR1 and CDR2 from the germline V gene are SGHRS and YFSETQ. The CDR3 totals 14 residues. Losses at the gene ends were 5 bases for V and 5 bases for J; bases not matched to a gene: 7. CDR3: CASRVGTGMETQYF. In nucleotides, the CDR3 is TGCGCCAGCAGGGTGGGGACAGGGATGGAGACCCAGTACTTC.